These 24 T cell receptor beta chains originate from one sample sequenced in a study of cytomegalovirus exposure and HLA in healthy donors. Vbeta (60) and Jbeta (13) primers were used in the PCR. TCRdb's table, derived via immunoSEQ multiplex PCR, lists solely in-frame clones and lacks some. The sample table sets out around 100,000 clones. The sequencing input was PBMCs. Every receptor here comes from a woman in her thirties in good health and CMV-seronegative.

The chain recombines TRBV5-5 with TRBJ2-1; 10 bases line up with TRBD2. CDR1 is SGHKS, CDR2 YYEKEE, per germline (reference sequence). Germline trimming cut 4 bases from V and 9 bases from J; bases unmatched to any gene: 13. The CDR3 sequence is 16 residues long. The CDR3 DNA reads as TGTGCCAGCAGCCCCGGGACTAGCGAGGGGGTAGGTGAGCAGTTCTTC. It yields the protein CASSPGTSEGVGEQFF.

The J gene is TRBJ1-5, the V gene TRBV2, with D possibly TRBD1 on 6 matching bases. Trimming shortened V by 0 bases and J by 7 bases, and 13 bases separated the two germline ends. The CDR3 runs to 15 residues. From germline, CDR1 is SNHLY and CDR2 FYNNEI. The CDR3 bases are TGTGCCAGCAGTGAAGCGCTTCAGGGGTGGCAGCCCCAGCATTTT. Its translation: CASSEALQGWQPQHF.

This chain connects TRBV19 to TRBJ1-1, with TRBD1 identical over 9 bases. The CDR3 consists of 13 residues. Germline V gene data show CDR1 as LNHDA and CDR2 as SQIVND (reference sequence). V lost 8 bases and J lost 6; bases outside the gene matches: 7. The CDR3 protein is CASQDRGRPEAFF. The CDR3, as DNA: TGTGCCAGTCAGGACAGGGGAAGGCCTGAAGCTTTCTTT.

The rearrangement uses TRBV7-9 and TRBJ2-5, with TRBD2 identical over 7 bases. V trimming: 1 base; J trimming: 2 bases; junction bases outside the gene matches: 10. Germline V gene sequence: CDR1 SEHNR, CDR2 FQNEAQ (reference sequence). The CDR3 runs to 17 residues. The CDR3 bases are TGTGCCAGCAGCTTAGGAGGGTTTGCGGGAGAACAAGAGACCCAGTACTTC. This codes for CASSLGGFAGEQETQYF.

The chain recombines TRBV28 with TRBJ1-2; a weak D match, TRBD1 (6 bases). The germline CDR1 and CDR2 sequences are MDHEN and SYDVKM. The V end was cut by 6 bases, the J end by 2 bases, with 13 bases between. The CDR3 totals 14 residues. The CDR3 reads CASSYRTVNYGYTF. The CDR3 coding sequence is TGTGCCAGCAGCTATCGGACAGTGAACTATGGCTACACCTTC.

The rearrangement joins TRBV20-1 to TRBJ2-1; 7 positions agree with TRBD2. In germline, CDR1 is DFQATT, CDR2 SNEGSKA (reference sequence). The CDR3 is 11 amino acids. CDR3 region: CSGEGNNEQFF. The CDR3 DNA follows: TGCAGCGGGGAGGGGAACAATGAGCAGTTCTTC.

V usage is TRBV20-1 and J usage is TRBJ2-2; TRBD2 might be the D (5 bases). CDR3 length equals 11 residues. Trimming left V 6 bases short and J 6 bases short, with 8 bases between. Germline V gives CDR1 DFQATT, CDR2 SNEGSKA (reference sequence). CDR3: CSARASGELFF. The CDR3 DNA sequence: TGCAGTGCGAGGGCGTCCGGGGAGCTGTTTTTT.

The chain is built from TRBV6-1 and TRBJ1-1, with D perhaps TRBD1 (6 bases). V gave up 7 bases and J gave up 6 bases, with 21 bases separating them. The germline gives CDR1 MNHNS, CDR2 SASEGT. There are 15 residues in the CDR3. The CDR3 loop reads CASTLGHTLLSEAFF. CDR3 in DNA: TGTGCCAGCACCCTGGGACATACACTGTTATCTGAAGCTTTCTTT.

The chain uses TRBV29-1 and TRBJ1-2; TRBD1 agrees at 9 bases. After removal of 7 bases from V and 1 base from J, the junction contained 10 bases not matched to a gene. Looked up from germline, CDR1 is SQVTM and CDR2 is ANQGSEA. This CDR3 spans 15 amino acids. As DNA, the CDR3 is TGCAGCGCTGGGACAGGGCCCACTATTAACTATGGCTACACCTTC. This codes for CSAGTGPTINYGYTF.

This chain links TRBV29-1 with TRBJ2-7, with 11 bases identical to TRBD1. Germline lookup yields CDR1 SQVTM and CDR2 ANQGSEA. V was clipped by 5 bases and J by 3 bases; unmatched bases: 9. CDR3 length: 15 residues. CDR3 in DNA: TGCAGCGTTTCCCTCCCGGACAGGGGGCTCTACGAGCAGTACTTC. Its protein is CSVSLPDRGLYEQYF.

The chain employs TRBV7-9 and TRBJ2-7; 11 bases map to TRBD2. The trim removed 4 bases at V and 3 bases at J, leaving 5 bases unmatched. CDR1 and CDR2 from the germline V gene are SEHNR and FQNEAQ (reference sequence). The CDR3 is made up of 15 amino acids. The CDR3 DNA reads TGTGCCAGCAGCTCACTGGGACTAGCGGTCTACGAGCAGTACTTC. Protein: CASSSLGLAVYEQYF.

The rearrangement uses TRBV7-8 and TRBJ2-7; TRBD2 matches at 12 bases. The CDR3 length is 14 residues. CDR1 is SGHVS, CDR2 FQNEAQ, per germline. The trim removed 6 bases at V and 6 bases at J, leaving 6 bases unmatched. This CDR3 reads CASSWTSGNREQYF. CDR3 in DNA: TGTGCCAGCAGTTGGACTAGCGGGAATCGCGAGCAGTACTTC.

The chain is built from TRBV28 and TRBJ2-5; D is ambiguous. Trimming stripped 6 bases from V and 5 bases from J, with 13 bases between. CDR1 is MDHEN and CDR2 is SYDVKM in the germline V gene. The CDR3 loop spans 13 amino acids. The CDR3 bases are TGTGCCAGCAGGATCGGGTTTGGGGAGACCCAGTACTTC. It translates to CASRIGFGETQYF.

The chain carries TRBV21-1 and TRBJ1-5; the DNA was not compared with TRBD1, the D call given in the table. TRBV21-1 is a known pseudogene. The CDR3 sequence is 15 residues long. The CDR3 DNA follows: TGTGCCAGCCCAAAATCCGGACAAAGCAATCAGCCCCAGCATTTT. Amino acid sequence: CASPKSGQSNQPQHF.

This chain uses TRBV6-4 with TRBJ2-1, with a possible D match to TRBD1 (5 bases). Looked up from germline, CDR1 is MRHNA and CDR2 is SNTAGT. The CDR3 has 15 residues. The V end was cut by 3 bases, the J end by 1 base, with 10 bases between. The CDR3 here is CASSEEGVSYNEQFF. The CDR3 DNA is TGTGCCAGCAGTGAGGAAGGGGTTTCCTACAATGAGCAGTTCTTC.

This rearrangement joins TRBV28 to TRBJ1-5; perhaps TRBD1 as D (5 bases). V was cut by 3 bases and J by 0 bases, with 9 bases left in between. CDR1 is MDHEN, CDR2 SYDVKM, per germline. The CDR3 has 15 residues. Here the CDR3 DNA reads TGTGCCAGCAGTTTTGGCGGGGCTAGCAATCAGCCCCAGCATTTT. Encoded protein: CASSFGGASNQPQHF. Complete variable domain (other parts from reference TRBV28 and TRBJ1-5): DVKVTQSSRYLVKRTGEKVFLECVQDMDHENMFWYRQDPGLGLRLIYFSYDVKMKEKGDIPEGYSVSREKKERFSLILESASTNQTSMYLCASSFGGASNQPQHFGDGTRLSIL.

J is TRBJ2-5 and V is TRBV4-1; 10 bases match TRBD2. The J call may be in error: the DNA end matches TRBJ2-7 better. This CDR3 contains 15 residues. Per the germline V gene, CDR1 is MGHRA and CDR2 is YSYEKL. This CDR3 is CASSQLAGVVYEQYF. The CDR3 nucleotides read TGCGCCAGCAGCCAACTAGCGGGAGTAGTGTACGAGCAGTACTTC.

This rearrangement joins TRBV9 to TRBJ2-5; D gene ambiguous. Trimming shortened V by 4 bases and J by 3 bases, and 16 bases separated the two germline ends. Germline V CDR1 and CDR2: SGDLS, YYNGEE. CDR3 size: 15 residues. The CDR3 sequence is CASSLHNGAEETQYF. The CDR3 DNA reads as TGTGCCAGCAGCCTCCATAACGGAGCTGAAGAGACCCAGTACTTC.

This chain connects TRBV5-1 to TRBJ2-5; TRBD2 is a possible D gene (6 bases). Germline CDR1 SGHRS, CDR2 YFSETQ. V was pared by 3 bases and J by 5 bases, with 8 bases between. The CDR3 covers 12 residues. The CDR3 DNA follows: TGCGCCAGCAGCTACGGAGGGGAGACCCAGTACTTC. Translated, it gives CASSYGGETQYF.

The chain uses TRBV28 and TRBJ2-7; 7 nucleotides match TRBD1. CDR3 length: 14 amino acids. Germline trimming cut 6 bases from V and 4 bases from J; bases unmatched to any gene: 9. Germline assignment: CDR1 MDHEN and CDR2 SYDVKM. The CDR3 DNA sequence: TGTGCCAGCAGGCCGACAGGGAAAGAATACGAGCAGTACTTC. This codes for CASRPTGKEYEQYF.

The V and J genes are TRBV10-2 and TRBJ2-1; possibly TRBD2 for D (6 bases). Germline CDR1 and CDR2: WSHSY and SAAADI. Trimming stripped 8 bases from V and 12 bases from J, with 20 bases between. The CDR3 totals 13 residues. In DNA, the CDR3 is TGCGCCAGCGGAGGGGAGTCCGGCGAGGGGCAGTTCTTC. Amino acids: CASGGESGEGQFF.

The chain uses TRBV19 and TRBJ2-7, with D perhaps matching TRBD2 (6 bases). The V gene's germline CDR1 is LNHDA and CDR2 SQIVND (reference sequence). Trimming removed 4 bases from V and 4 bases from J, with 17 bases in between. This CDR3 is 15 amino acids long. The CDR3 loop is CASSTLGDSKYEQYF. The CDR3, as DNA: TGTGCCAGTAGTACGCTCGGGGACTCCAAATACGAGCAGTACTTC.

V is TRBV9 and J is TRBJ1-3, with a weak D call TRBD1 (6 bases). V gave up 0 bases and J gave up 3 bases, with 7 bases separating them. Germline lookup yields CDR1 SGDLS and CDR2 YYNGEE. The CDR3 is made up of 14 amino acids. The CDR3 region is CASSVGGLGNTIYF. CDR3 nucleotides: TGTGCCAGCAGCGTAGGGGGGCTTGGAAACACCATATATTTT.

This chain joins TRBV6-1 and TRBJ1-5; 9 positions agree with TRBD1. The CDR3 sequence is 15 residues long. The germline V gene has CDR1 MNHNS and CDR2 SASEGT. Trimming removed 6 bases from V and 5 bases from J; junction bases left unmatched: 8. The DNA of the CDR3 is TGTGCCAGCAGCCGAGGACAGGGGAGAGATCAGCCCCAGCATTTT. This encodes CASSRGQGRDQPQHF.